The subject of this entry is one T cell receptor beta chain. The CDR3 consists of 11 residues. V was pared by 2 bases and J by 12 bases, with 9 bases between. Germline values: CDR1 SGHTA, CDR2 FQGNSA. This sample was included in a study of cytomegalovirus exposure and HLA in healthy donors. 60 Vbeta and 13 Jbeta primers were used in PCR. Sequenced by immunoSEQ multiplex PCR; TCRdb stores in-frame clones only, minus some. The sample lists about 36,000 clones; almost 70% were seen once. The TCR sequence derives from a young man in good health and CMV-seronegative. This rearrangement joins TRBV7-2 to TRBJ2-3; D gene uncertain. The sample comprised PBMCs. CDR3 coding DNA: TGTGCCAGCAGCTTAAGTCAGGTCCAGTATTTT. Amino acids: CASSLSQVQYF. Using reference TRBV7-2 and TRBJ2-3 for the parts outside the CDR3, the full variable domain is GAGVSQSPSNKVTEKGKDVELRCDPISGHTALYWYRQSLGQGLEFLIYFQGNSAPDKSGLPSDRFSAERTGGSVSTLTIQRTQQEDSAVYLCASSLSQVQYFGPGTRLTVL.